This entry concerns a single T cell receptor (beta chain). It lacks a known antigen. Base qualities were left out, and no much larger clone turns up one base away. This specimen belongs to a study of blood T cells in healthy people across ages (dated by TCRdb to the mid-2010s). Regarding the complete study: In model experiments, roughly one uniquely barcoded TCR beta cDNA molecule per two T cells was captured by template switching. To track age-related changes in TCR beta repertoire diversity, the study relied on deep sequencing normalized with unique cDNA molecular identifiers. The donors were split into four age groups: young (average about 16 years), middle-aged (about 40), aged (around 67) and long-lived (82). To avoid experimental bias, donors of different ages were randomly spread across the sequencing lanes. The study analyzed two additional independent replicas of 1 million unique cDNA reads from the same blood draw for two donors, one aged 18 to 30 and one aged 80 or older.

Library method: 5' RACE. Sequenced on an Illumina HiSeq 2500. The second PCR ran for about 6 to 12 cycles and used a J-beta primer mix along with a sample-barcoded 5' primer. Each TCR beta cDNA molecule received a unique molecular identifier from a template-switch 5' adaptor carrying 12 random nucleotides. Each sample yielded at least 2.5 million CDR3-containing paired-end reads. First-strand cDNA was synthesized from all RNA with the Mint cDNA synthesis kit, primed by a TRBC-specific oligonucleotide. Following uracil-DNA glycosylase treatment, a first 18-cycle PCR with universal primers M1SS and BC2_uni_R was performed on all cDNA. Concerning the study's data processing: For normalization, 1 million high-quality reads were randomly selected from each sample, with every read carrying a distinct molecular identifier. Instead of being binned into consensus sequences, reads that shared molecular identifiers were thrown out. CDR3 identification, clonotype clustering and error correction used MiTCR with a Q25 quality threshold and the strictest error-elimination algorithm. A nonparametric unseen species model with Euler transformation was used to estimate lower-bound total TCR beta diversity. TCRdb applied fastp at Q25 and MiXCR to the public reads, then kept only in-frame beta chains. For every CDR3 protein sequence, its rows merge into one entry that carries the most common genes and DNA. TCRdb, not the authors, supplied the V and J calls. A total of 850,000 to 1,000,000 distinct CDR3 sequences appear in this sample, around 48% of them only once. Of the sample, around 15% is held by the ten largest clones.

The V and J ends are trimmed by 0 bases and 3 bases, leaving 8 bases between them. Per the germline V gene, SGHDN is the CDR1 and FVKESK is the CDR2. Counted from cysteine to phenylalanine, this CDR3 has 14 amino acids. The read is trimmed to its CDR3 DNA, 42 bases read in frame from base 1. On the study overall, not on this receptor specifically: Observed TCR beta diversity per million T cells fell roughly linearly with age, and a significant reduction was already apparent by age about 43. Observed TCR beta diversity correlated strongly with the percentage of naive T cells measured by flow cytometry. Conclusive comparison of naive and antigen-experienced compartments was prevented by the profiling of bulk unsorted PBMCs. Compared with the aged group, the long-lived group had more naive CD4+ T cells, fewer expanded clones and increased TCR diversity, a pattern suggesting age selection. Estimates of total diversity based on one million sequenced T cells were considered lower bounds and underestimates. Because donor CMV infection status was unknown, age-related changes in expanded clonotypes were potentially confounded.

The roughly 39 donors, aged about 6 to 100 years, were systemically healthy Caucasian individuals from Russia. Each donor gave about 10 milliliters of peripheral blood, drawn into EDTA-treated Vacutainer tubes. Ficoll-Paque density-gradient centrifugation was used to isolate PBMCs, with at least 7 million per sample. Trizol reagent was used to extract total RNA from PBMCs, with at least 6 micrograms per sample. Naive CD45RAhigh/CD27high T cell percentages were measured by flow cytometry on a PBMC aliquot from every donor. Sequencing was carried out using blood. The rearrangement combines TRBV14 with TRBJ1-1; the D gene lacks a confident call. This sequence originates from a man aged 25-40 years in good health. The sequenced DNA is TGTGCCAGCAGCCAAGACCCGGCGGACACTGAAGCTTTCTTT. This gives the protein CASSQDPADTEAFF.